Listed below are T cell receptor beta chains from one sample, sequenced in a study of blood T cell repertoires in COVID-19. Sequencing was performed with immunoSEQ multiplex PCR; in TCRdb, only in-frame clones are kept and a portion is missing. This table has 90,000 to 120,000 clones, about 89% appearing once. The sequencing input was peripheral blood. Receptors were obtained from a man between 35 and 55 years old with active or convalescent COVID-19. The conserved cysteine and the conserved F or W are not part of the CDR3 here. D genes are given only for firm matches.

TRBV3-1/TRBV3-2 TRBD2 ASSQPTSGGASYEQY
TRBV10-2 NA ASSEFSGSHYEQY
TRBV2 NA ASRGEPNTEAF
TRBV4-3 TRBD1 ASSQGDRGISYGYT
TRBV7-2 NA ASSYRRGTGELF
TRBV19 NA ASSIAPTMTGELF
TRBV6-2/TRBV6-3 TRBD2 ASSYSVREGDEQF
TRBV27 NA ASRVGAGTGELF
TRBV7-9 TRBD2 ASSGGSTSEQY
TRBV6-2/TRBV6-3 NA ASSRTPDSDTQY
TRBV3-1/TRBV3-2 TRBD1 ASSQGDRVLNTEAF
TRBV6-2/TRBV6-3 NA ASSYLRGFSSSEAF
TRBV4-3 TRBD1 ASSRDRGLDGELF
TRBV10-1 TRBD1 ASSESTRDSLREAF
TRBV5-1 NA ASSFAGPMNTEAF
TRBV20-1 NA SASGPVYEQY
TRBV27 NA ASSLLEYNEQF
TRBV30 TRBD2 AWSSGLAVQETQY
TRBV5-1 NA ASSLGLYEQY
TRBV18 NA ASSPALGSSGNTIY
TRBV30 NA AWTGRTSSPLH
TRBV25-1 NA ASSPSGRSYNEQF
TRBV21-1 NA ASSSRRRTNTEAF
TRBV19 NA ASRGDNYGYT
TRBV4-1 NA ASSSHPRISNTEAF
TRBV5-1 TRBD2 ASSLEGGRVGNEQF
TRBV7-9 TRBD1 ASSPTGPEAF
TRBV5-5 TRBD2 ASSLAGGAGEQY
TRBV7-9 TRBD1 ASSSAAGTGDGYT
TRBV3-1/TRBV3-2 TRBD1 ASSPRDRLSIEKLF
TRBV7-2 NA ASSLWSREVDTQY
TRBV5-8 TRBD2 ASSLGEAGAGETQY
TRBV18 TRBD1 ASSPGTGANYGYT
TRBV19 NA ASSIGSGQSDGYT
TRBV28 NA ASSLDTGNTEAF
TRBV11-2 NA ASSFPPLGEQF
TRBV11-2 NA ASSLDPRRGGELF
TRBV5-4 TRBD1 ASSAGGRAANEKLF
TRBV7-6 NA ASSLGTASTDTQY
TRBV7-6 TRBD2 ASSSMASGYGNEQF
TRBV19 NA ASSIAPGNTEAF
TRBV19 NA ASSPQVGTEAF
TRBV9 NA ASSVPVNTEAF
TRBV19 TRBD1 ASSRGDRDGSQETQY
TRBV2 NA ASSDLSGFTGELF
TRBV7-2 TRBD2 ASSLDGFGRAGDTQY
TRBV18 TRBD2 ASSQPGLASNEQF
TRBV28 TRBD2 ASKAGRVINEQF
TRBV3-1/TRBV3-2 NA ASSQAFRGQPQH
TRBV19 NA ASSPRGQSNTEAF
TRBV7-2 NA ASSSKQGLNSPLH
TRBV5-4 NA ASSRPGGEQY
TRBV7-2 NA ASSRAGGLYNEQF
TRBV6-1 NA ASSEVPGINQPQH
TRBV2 TRBD1 ASKPTRGLGGQY
TRBV28 TRBD1 ASSLIGTGLPYGYT
TRBV19 NA ASRLGGAGSYNEQF
TRBV2 NA ASSEVRGPQH
TRBV28 NA ASSPKIGERSYNEQF